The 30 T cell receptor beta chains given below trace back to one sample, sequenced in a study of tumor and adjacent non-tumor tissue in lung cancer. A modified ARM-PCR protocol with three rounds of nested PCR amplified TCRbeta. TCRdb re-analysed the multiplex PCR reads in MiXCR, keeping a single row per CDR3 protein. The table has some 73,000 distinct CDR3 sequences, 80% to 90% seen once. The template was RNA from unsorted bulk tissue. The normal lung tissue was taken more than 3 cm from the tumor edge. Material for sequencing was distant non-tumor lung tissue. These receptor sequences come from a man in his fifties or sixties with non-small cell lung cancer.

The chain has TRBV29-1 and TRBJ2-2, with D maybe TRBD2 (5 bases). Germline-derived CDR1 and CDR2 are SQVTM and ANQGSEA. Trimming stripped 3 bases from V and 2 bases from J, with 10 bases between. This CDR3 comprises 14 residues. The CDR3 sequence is CSVDDRGNTGELFF. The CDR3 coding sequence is TGCAGCGTTGACGACCGGGGAAACACCGGGGAGCTGTTTTTT.

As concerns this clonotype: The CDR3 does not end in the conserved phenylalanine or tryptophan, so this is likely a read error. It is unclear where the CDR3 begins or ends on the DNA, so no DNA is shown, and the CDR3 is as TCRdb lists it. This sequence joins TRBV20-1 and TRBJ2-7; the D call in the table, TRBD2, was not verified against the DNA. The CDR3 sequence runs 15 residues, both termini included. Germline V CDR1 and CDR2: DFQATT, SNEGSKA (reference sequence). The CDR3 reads CSAASGTSCLREPYL.

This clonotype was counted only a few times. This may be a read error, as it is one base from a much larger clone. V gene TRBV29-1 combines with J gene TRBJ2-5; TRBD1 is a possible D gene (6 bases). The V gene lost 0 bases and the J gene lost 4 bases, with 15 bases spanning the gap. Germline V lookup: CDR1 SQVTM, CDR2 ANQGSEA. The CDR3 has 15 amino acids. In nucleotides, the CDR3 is TGCAGCGTTGAAGATCGGGACACGGTGGGAGAGACCCAGTACTTC. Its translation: CSVEDRDTVGETQYF.

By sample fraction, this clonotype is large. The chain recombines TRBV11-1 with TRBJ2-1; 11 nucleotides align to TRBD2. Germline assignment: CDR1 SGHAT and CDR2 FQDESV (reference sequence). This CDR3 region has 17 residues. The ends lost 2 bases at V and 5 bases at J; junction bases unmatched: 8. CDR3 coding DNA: TGTGCCAGCAGCTTATCTCGGCTAGCGGGAGGCAACAATGAGCAGTTCTTC. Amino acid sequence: CASSLSRLAGGNNEQFF.

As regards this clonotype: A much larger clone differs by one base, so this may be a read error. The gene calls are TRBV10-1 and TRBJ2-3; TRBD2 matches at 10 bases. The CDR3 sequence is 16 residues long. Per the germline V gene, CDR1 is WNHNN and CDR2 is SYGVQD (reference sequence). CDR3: CATSESSGGAADTQYF. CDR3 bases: TGCGCCACCAGTGAGTCCAGCGGGGGGGCGGCAGATACGCAGTATTTT.

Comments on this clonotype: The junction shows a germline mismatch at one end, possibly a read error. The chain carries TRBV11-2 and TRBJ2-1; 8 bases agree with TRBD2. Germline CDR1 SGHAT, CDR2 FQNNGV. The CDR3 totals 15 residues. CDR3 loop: CATSTGTSLRNEQFF. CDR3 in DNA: TGTGCCACCAGCACCGGGACTAGTCTAAGGAATGAGCAGTTCTTC.

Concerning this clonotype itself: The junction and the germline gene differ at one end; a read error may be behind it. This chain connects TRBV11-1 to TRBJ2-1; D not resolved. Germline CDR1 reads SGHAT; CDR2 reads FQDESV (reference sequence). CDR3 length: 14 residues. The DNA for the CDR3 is TGTGCCAACAGCCATGCCCGTGAGGTCCTTGAGCAGTTCTTC. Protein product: CANSHAREVLEQFF.

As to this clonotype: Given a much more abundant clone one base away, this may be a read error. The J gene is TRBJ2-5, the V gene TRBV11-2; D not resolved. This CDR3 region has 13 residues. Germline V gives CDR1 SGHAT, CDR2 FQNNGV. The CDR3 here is CASSLGQKDTQYF. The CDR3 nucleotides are TGTGCCAGCAGCTTAGGCCAGAAAGATACCCAGTACTTC. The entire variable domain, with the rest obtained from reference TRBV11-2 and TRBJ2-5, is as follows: EAGVAQSPRYKIIEKRQSVAFWCNPISGHATLYWYQQILGQGPKLLIQFQNNGVVDDSQLPKDRFSAERLKGVDSTLKIQPAKLEDSAVYLCASSLGQKDTQYFGPGTRLLVL.

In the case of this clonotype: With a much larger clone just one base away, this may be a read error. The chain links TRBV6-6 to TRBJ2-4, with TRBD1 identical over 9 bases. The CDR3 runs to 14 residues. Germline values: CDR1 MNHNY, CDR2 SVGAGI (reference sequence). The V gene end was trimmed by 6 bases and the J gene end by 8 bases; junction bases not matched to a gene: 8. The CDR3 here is CASSPDRGADIQYF. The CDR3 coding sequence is TGTGCCAGCAGCCCGGACAGGGGCGCAGACATTCAGTACTTC.

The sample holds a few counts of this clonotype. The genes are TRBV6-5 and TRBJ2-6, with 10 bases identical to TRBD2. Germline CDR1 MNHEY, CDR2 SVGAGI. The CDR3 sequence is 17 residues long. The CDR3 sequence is CVSSLAGVSSGANVLTF. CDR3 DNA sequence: TGTGTCAGTAGCCTAGCGGGAGTCAGCTCTGGGGCCAACGTCCTGACTTTC.

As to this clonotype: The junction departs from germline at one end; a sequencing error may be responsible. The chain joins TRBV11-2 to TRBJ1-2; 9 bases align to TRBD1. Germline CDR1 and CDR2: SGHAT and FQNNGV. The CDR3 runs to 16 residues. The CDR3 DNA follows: TGTTCCAGCAGTCCCGCGGGACAGGGCTTCAACTATGGCTACACCTTC. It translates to CSSSPAGQGFNYGYTF.

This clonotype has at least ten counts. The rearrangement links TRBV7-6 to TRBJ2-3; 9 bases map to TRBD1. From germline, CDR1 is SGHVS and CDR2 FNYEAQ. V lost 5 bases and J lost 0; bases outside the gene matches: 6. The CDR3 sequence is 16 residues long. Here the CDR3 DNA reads TGTGCCAGCAGCCCAAGACAGGGGGGGAGCACAGATACGCAGTATTTT. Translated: CASSPRQGGSTDTQYF.

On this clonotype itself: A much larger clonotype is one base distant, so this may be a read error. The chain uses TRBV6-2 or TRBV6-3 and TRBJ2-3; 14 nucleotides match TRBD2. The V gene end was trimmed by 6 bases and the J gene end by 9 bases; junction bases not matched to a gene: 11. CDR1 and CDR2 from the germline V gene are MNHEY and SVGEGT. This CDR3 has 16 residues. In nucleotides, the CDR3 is TGTGCCAGCAGATCGACTAGCGGGAGGGCCTTTGAAACGCAGTATTTT. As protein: CASRSTSGRAFETQYF.

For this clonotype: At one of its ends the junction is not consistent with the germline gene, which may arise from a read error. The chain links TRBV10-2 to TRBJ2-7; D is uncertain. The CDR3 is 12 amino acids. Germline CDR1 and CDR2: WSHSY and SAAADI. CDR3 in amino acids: CASSDPDTPKYF. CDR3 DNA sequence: TGCGCAAGCAGTGACCCTGACACGCCGAAGTACTTC.

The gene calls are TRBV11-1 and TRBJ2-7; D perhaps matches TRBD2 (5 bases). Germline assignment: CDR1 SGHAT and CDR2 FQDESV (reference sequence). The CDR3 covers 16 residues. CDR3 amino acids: CLSSLAIRDDSYEQYF. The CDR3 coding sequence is TGTCTCAGCAGCTTAGCGATTCGTGACGACTCCTACGAGCAGTACTTC.

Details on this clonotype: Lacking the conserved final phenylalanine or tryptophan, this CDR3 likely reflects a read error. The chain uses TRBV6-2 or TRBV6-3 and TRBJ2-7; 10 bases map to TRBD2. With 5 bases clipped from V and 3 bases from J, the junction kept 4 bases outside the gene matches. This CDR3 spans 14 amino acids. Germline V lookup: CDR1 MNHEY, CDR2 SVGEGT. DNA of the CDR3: TGTGCCAGCAGTAAGCCTAGCGGGGGCTACGAGCAGTACTTG. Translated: CASSKPSGGYEQYL.

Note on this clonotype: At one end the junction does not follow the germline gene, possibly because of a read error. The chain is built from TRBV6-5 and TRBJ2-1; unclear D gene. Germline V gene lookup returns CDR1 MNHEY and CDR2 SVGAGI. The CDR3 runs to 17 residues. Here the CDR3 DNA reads TGTACCAGCAATTACTCGTACAAGCCGAGCTCCTACAATGAGCAGTTCTTC. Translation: CTSNYSYKPSSYNEQFF.

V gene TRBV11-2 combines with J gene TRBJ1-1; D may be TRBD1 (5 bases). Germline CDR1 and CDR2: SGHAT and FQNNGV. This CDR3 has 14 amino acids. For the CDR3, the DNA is TGTGTCTGCAGCTTAGGAGGGACTCGAACTGAAGCTTTCTTT. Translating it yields CVCSLGGTRTEAFF.

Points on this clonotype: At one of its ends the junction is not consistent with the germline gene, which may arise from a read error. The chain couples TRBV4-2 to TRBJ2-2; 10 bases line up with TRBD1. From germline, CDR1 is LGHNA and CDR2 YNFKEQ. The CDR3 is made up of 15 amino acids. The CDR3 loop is CTSSQGTGDTGELCF. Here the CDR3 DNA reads TGTACCAGCAGCCAAGGGACAGGGGACACAGGGGAGCTGTGTTTT.

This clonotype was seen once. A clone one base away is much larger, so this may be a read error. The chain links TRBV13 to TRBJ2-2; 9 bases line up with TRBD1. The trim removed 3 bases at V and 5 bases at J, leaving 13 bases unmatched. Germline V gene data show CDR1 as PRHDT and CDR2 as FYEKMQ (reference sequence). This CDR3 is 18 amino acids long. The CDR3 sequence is CASSFYRSRDRATGELFF. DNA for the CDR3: TGTGCCAGCAGCTTTTACCGAAGCCGGGACAGGGCGACCGGGGAGCTGTTTTTT.

The CDR3 sequence is CASSLIVGRGGSYEQYF. The CDR3 DNA is TGTGCCAGCAGCTTAATAGTTGGTAGGGGGGGCTCCTACGAGCAGTACTTC. V is TRBV11-2 and J is TRBJ2-7, with D tentatively TRBD2 (7 bases). The CDR3 is 17 amino acids. Trimming took 2 bases from V and 0 from J, leaving 17 bases between them. Germline V gene data show CDR1 as SGHAT and CDR2 as FQNNGV.

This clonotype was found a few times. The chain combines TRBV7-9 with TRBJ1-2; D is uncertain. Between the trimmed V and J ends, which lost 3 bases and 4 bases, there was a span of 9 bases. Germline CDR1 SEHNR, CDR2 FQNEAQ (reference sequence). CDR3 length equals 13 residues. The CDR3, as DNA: TGTGCCAGCAGCTTCCTGGATCTCTATGGCTACACCTTC. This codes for CASSFLDLYGYTF.

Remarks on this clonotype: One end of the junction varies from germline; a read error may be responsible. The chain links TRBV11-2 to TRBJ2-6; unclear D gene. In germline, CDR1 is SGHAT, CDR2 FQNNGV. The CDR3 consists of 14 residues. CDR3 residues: CASSFISAANVPTF. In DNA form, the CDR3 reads TGTGCCAGCAGTTTTATCTCTGCGGCCAACGTCCCGACTTTC.

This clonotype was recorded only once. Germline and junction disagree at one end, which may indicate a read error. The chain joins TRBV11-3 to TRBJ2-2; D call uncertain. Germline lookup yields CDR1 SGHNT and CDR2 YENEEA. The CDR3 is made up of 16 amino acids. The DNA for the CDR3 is TGTGCCAGCAGCTTAGATACCATTACGAACACCGCGGAGCTGTTTTTT. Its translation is CASSLDTITNTAELFF.

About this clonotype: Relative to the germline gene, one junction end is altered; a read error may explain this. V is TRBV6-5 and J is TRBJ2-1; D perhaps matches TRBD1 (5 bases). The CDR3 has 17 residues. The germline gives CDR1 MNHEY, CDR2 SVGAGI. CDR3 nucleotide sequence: TGTGCCAGCACTTACACGTACAGGCCGAGCTCCTACAATGAGCAGTTCTTT. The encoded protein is CASTYTYRPSSYNEQFF.

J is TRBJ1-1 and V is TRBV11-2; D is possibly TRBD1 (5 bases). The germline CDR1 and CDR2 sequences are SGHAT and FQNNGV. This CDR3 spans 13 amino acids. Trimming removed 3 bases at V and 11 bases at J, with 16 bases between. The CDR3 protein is CASSLRGRDFAFF. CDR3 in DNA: TGTGCCAGCAGCTTGCGCGGCAGGGATTTCGCTTTCTTT. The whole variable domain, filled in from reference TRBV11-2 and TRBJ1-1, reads EAGVAQSPRYKIIEKRQSVAFWCNPISGHATLYWYQQILGQGPKLLIQFQNNGVVDDSQLPKDRFSAERLKGVDSTLKIQPAKLEDSAVYLCASSLRGRDFAFFGQGTRLTVV.

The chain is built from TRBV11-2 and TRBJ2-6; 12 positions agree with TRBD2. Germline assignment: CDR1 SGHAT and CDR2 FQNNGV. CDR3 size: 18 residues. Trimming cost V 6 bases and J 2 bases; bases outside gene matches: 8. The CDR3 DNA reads TGTGCCAGCAGTCCGACTAGCGGGGGTGTCACTGGGGCCAACGTCCTGACTTTC. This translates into CASSPTSGGVTGANVLTF.

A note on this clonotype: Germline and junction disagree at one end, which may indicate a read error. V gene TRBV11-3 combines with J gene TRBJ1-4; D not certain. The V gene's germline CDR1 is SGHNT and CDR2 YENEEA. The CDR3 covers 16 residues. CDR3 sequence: CASSLDLTRVEEKPFF. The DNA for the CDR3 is TGTGCCAGCAGCTTAGATCTAACTAGGGTAGAAGAAAAACCGTTTTTT.

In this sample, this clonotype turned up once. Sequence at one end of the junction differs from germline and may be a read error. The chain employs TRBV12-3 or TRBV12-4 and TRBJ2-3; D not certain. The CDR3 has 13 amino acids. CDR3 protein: CASTPINTDTQYF. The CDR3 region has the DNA TGTGCCAGCACCCCCATTAACACAGATACACAGTATTTT.

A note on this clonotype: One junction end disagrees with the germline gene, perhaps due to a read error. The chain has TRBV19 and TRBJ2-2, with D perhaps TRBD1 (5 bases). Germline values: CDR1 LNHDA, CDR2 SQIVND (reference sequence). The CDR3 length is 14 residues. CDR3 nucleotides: TGTGACAGTAGTGGGGCAGTTAACAGCGGGGAGCTGTTTTTT. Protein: CDSSGAVNSGELFF.